The T cell receptor (beta chain) described here comes from a study of shared clonotypes between healthy human individuals. Study at large: Used for every donor were three CD4 naive, three CD4 memory, two CD8 naive and one CD8 memory plate.

The CDR3 length is 17 residues. Germline CDR1 SGDLS, CDR2 YYNGEE. The ends were cut back, 3 bases at V and 8 bases at J, with 23 bases in the middle. Assay execution took place at the deep level. The authors' processing: Without quality scores, immunoSEQ junctional reads could not be filtered like full-length reads. Profiled with immunoSEQ multiplex PCR; TCRdb holds only in-frame clones, not every one. D and trimming were read from the DNA, whereas the V and J calls and clone size are those reported in that table. The table includes 2 million or so clones, around 95% detected once. The sequence was obtained from a man aged 18-30 years in good health. J is TRBJ1-4 and V is TRBV9; tentatively, D is TRBD1 (6 bases). The source material was naive CD4+ T cells sorted from blood. The subset is: CD45RA+ positively selected. The DNA for the CDR3 is TGTGCCAGCAGCGCGGGAGTCAGGGAAGGGGGAGGCGAAAAACTGTTTTTT. Translation gives CASSAGVREGGGEKLFF.